This T cell receptor (beta chain) originates from a study of monozygotic twins with inflammatory bowel disease. CDR3 length: 15 amino acids. Germline-derived CDR1 and CDR2 are MNHNS and SASEGT. For each CDR3 protein, TCRdb gives one entry from its re-call of the 5' RACE reads, without DNA. The sample holds about 330,000 distinct CDR3 sequences. This clonotype was obtained from a human donor with ulcerative colitis or Crohn's disease, or a healthy co-twin of an affected twin (not recorded which). The V and J genes are TRBV6-1 and TRBJ2-6. The sequencing input was blood. CDR3 in amino acids: CASSEARAGANVLTF.